Listed below are T cell receptor beta chains from one sample, sequenced in a study of blood T cells in healthy people across ages. Each CDR3 protein is one row after TCRdb ran MiXCR on the 5' RACE reads. The sample records about 1.4 million distinct CDR3 sequences, approximately 59% being singletons. Sequencing was carried out using blood. Receptors were obtained from a young man in good health. Each CDR3 is given without its conserved first and last residue. D genes are given only for firm matches. A clone size is listed for some rows: how often the clone was seen (once, few, many), or a class if it is expanded.

V	size	D	J	CDR3
TRBV12-3/TRBV12-4	.	.	TRBJ1-2	ASSLEGWSGYT
TRBV20-1	.	TRBD2	TRBJ2-7	SAPSRSGGANEQY
TRBV7-9	.	TRBD1	TRBJ1-2	ASSHPRGPYGYT
TRBV3-1	.	.	TRBJ2-5	ASSKDSKRGETQY
TRBV14	few	.	TRBJ2-7	ASSQAALLHEQY
TRBV5-6	.	TRBD2	TRBJ2-3	ASSLSDPGLPYTDTQY
TRBV15	.	.	TRBJ1-5	ASKKGNQPQH
TRBV12-3/TRBV12-4	.	.	TRBJ2-1	ASRPGGHEQF
TRBV10-3	.	.	TRBJ1-1	AISVAPPEAF
TRBV12-3/TRBV12-4	.	TRBD2	TRBJ2-1	ASSPPLAGVSNEQF
TRBV11-2	.	TRBD2	TRBJ2-2	ASSLVGRGGLAGSIGELF
TRBV5-1	.	.	TRBJ1-1	ASSSTGIGNTEAF
TRBV29-1	.	TRBD1	TRBJ2-4	SVGGTGQAKNIQY
TRBV7-9	.	TRBD1	TRBJ2-5	ASSTAGQGIETQY
TRBV5-1	.	.	TRBJ2-7	ASSLMGTSYEQY
TRBV28	.	TRBD2	TRBJ2-1	ASSLGLAFNEQF
TRBV2	.	.	TRBJ2-6	ASRLTELTLSGANALT
TRBV25-1	.	.	TRBJ1-4	ASVGEKLF
TRBV7-2	.	TRBD2	TRBJ2-3	ASSLRSSGGPTDTQY
TRBV12-3/TRBV12-4	.	.	TRBJ1-3	ASSSDSSLSGNTIY
TRBV13	.	TRBD2	TRBJ2-7	ASSLGLAGASYEQY
TRBV20-1	.	.	TRBJ2-1	SAPKQTGTGGNNEQF
TRBV29-1	.	.	TRBJ1-4	SVPGDLNEKLF
TRBV6-1	few	.	TRBJ1-2	ASSDVAHGYT
TRBV4-2	.	.	TRBJ2-2	ASSQEWGVSGSTGELF